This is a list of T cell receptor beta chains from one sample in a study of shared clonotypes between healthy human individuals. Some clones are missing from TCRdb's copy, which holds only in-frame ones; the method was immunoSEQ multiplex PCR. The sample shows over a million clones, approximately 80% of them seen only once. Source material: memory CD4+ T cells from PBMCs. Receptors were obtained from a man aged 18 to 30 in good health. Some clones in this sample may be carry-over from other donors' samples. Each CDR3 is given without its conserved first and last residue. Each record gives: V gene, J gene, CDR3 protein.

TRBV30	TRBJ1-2	AWMEEGTGGNGYT
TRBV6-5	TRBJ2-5	ASSTPGGPH
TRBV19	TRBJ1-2	ASSPPGAPNYGYT
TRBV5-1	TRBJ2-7	ASSLGHPGSYEQY
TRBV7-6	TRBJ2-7	ASSPQDRISYEQY
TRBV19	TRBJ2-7	ASSVDHRGIVYEQY
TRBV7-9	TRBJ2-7	ASRIGPFDEQY
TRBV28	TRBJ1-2	AGSLGSYGYT
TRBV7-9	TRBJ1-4	ASSPPTYEKLF
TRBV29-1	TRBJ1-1	SLSGQGAKAF
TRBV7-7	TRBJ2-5	ASSRDSQETQY
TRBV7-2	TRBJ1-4	ASSLVGHYNEKLF
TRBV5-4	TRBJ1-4	ASGRQGAGEKLF
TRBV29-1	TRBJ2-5	SVGRETQY
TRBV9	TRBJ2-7	ASSDPAGSGGEQY
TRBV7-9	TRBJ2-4	ASSQPGSKNIQY
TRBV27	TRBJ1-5	ASSPGQGIWSNQPQH
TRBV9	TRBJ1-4	ASSTRTGGEKLF
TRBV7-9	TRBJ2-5	ASSSSRGGPAPLETQY
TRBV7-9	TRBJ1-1	ASSFTGTGEEAF
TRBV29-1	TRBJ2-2	SVCAATTPGELF
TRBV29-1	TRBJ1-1	RVSDRAGTEAF
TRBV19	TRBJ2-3	ASGIGGQY